This TCR beta chain came from a study of T-cell memory formation after mild COVID-19. Trimming pared 3 bases from V and 3 bases from J, leaving 11 bases between. CDR1 and CDR2 from the germline V gene are KGHSH and LQKENI. The CDR3 consists of 14 residues. TCRdb fed the 5' RACE reads into MiXCR, producing one record per CDR3 protein. This table holds hundreds of thousands of distinct CDR3 sequences, 13% to 15% found once. The receptor was derived from a man aged 18 to 30 who had mild COVID-19 (a few samples of this study predate the infection). Cell type and time point are not known. The chain employs TRBV18 and TRBJ1-2, with D uncertain. Sequencing was performed on PBMCs or a T cell subset sorted from them (not recorded which). CDR3 in amino acids: CASSPPGIDYGYTF. For the CDR3, the DNA is TGTGCCAGCTCACCCCCGGGAATCGACTATGGCTACACCTTC.